The 4 T cell receptor beta chains below all came from one sample that was sequenced in a study of monozygotic twins with inflammatory bowel disease. One entry per CDR3 protein, without DNA, is what TCRdb gives after re-calling the 5' RACE reads. The data show roughly 90,000 distinct CDR3 sequences, and the top ten clones hold about 8%. The sample was blood. All receptors come from a human donor with ulcerative colitis or Crohn's disease, or a healthy co-twin of an affected twin (not recorded which).

The chain has TRBV27 and TRBJ1-6; TCRdb selects TRBD1, and the lack of DNA leaves this call unchecked. The CDR3 is 15 residues long. Germline CDR1 is MNHEY and CDR2 is SMNVEV (reference sequence). The CDR3 here is CATWTASSYNSPLHF.

The chain links TRBV24-1 to TRBJ2-5; lacking DNA, the TRBD1 call made by TCRdb goes unchecked. Germline CDR1 is KGHDR and CDR2 is SFDVKD. This CDR3 comprises 16 residues. The CDR3 reads CATSDTGTDKQETQYF.

The chain carries TRBV5-6 and TRBJ1-2. The CDR3 has 13 residues. The V gene's germline CDR1 is SGHDT and CDR2 YYEEEE. CDR3: CASIRVDTYGYTF.

The chain joins TRBV27 to TRBJ1-6; TCRdb indicates TRBD1, and absent DNA this call remains unverified. Per the germline V gene, CDR1 is MNHEY and CDR2 is SMNVEV (reference sequence). CDR3 length: 16 amino acids. The CDR3 is CASAKTGSSYNSPLHF.